Detailed here is one T cell receptor beta chain. Its recognized antigen is unknown. There are no base qualities to consult, and no much larger clone falls within one base. The CDR3 numbers 15 residues from cysteine through phenylalanine. The sequence is cut down to CDR3 DNA, 45 bases in frame from base 1. Ends trimmed: V by 3 bases, J by 2 bases; bases unmatched to a gene: 5. For CDR1 and CDR2, the germline V gene lists SGHDT and YYEEEE. The protocol used for the library was RT-PCR. These reads were obtained on an Illumina HiSeq 2500. TCRdb reworked the public reads: Q25 trimming with fastp, MiXCR clone assembly, productive beta chains retained. Rows merge per CDR3 protein into single entries with the most common DNA and genes. A total of hundreds of thousands of distinct CDR3 sequences appear in this sample, 15% to 19% of them only once. The ten largest clones represent approximately 10% of the sample.

These data belong to a study of response to subunit inactivated influenza vaccine (dated by TCRdb to the late 2010s). Notes on the research overall: Deep quantitative profiling of the T cell receptor repertoire was used in the study to follow responses to a trivalent subunit inactivated influenza vaccine.

Overall study outcomes, separate from this receptor: The authors proposed that each seasonal influenza vaccination may bring in only a limited number of new T cells.

This receptor chain uses TRBV5-6 and TRBJ1-5; 7 junctional bases match TRBD1. The receptor comes from a man between 45 and 60 years old who received an inactivated influenza vaccine. Donor details come from another sample of the same person, matched by shared clones. This specimen was PBMCs from blood, taken roughly 12 days after vaccination. The CDR3 amino acid sequence is: CASSSGQVRNQPQHF. At the DNA level, the sequence is TGTGCCAGCAGCTCCGGACAGGTACGCAATCAGCCCCAGCATTTT.